Each of the 16 T cell receptor beta chains below was sequenced from the same sample in a study of T-cell reconstitution after alpha-beta-depleted transplantation in children. TCRbeta library construction was performed incorporating unique molecular identifiers. TCRdb reanalysed the PCR reads using MiXCR and keeps one entry per CDR3 protein. The sample consists of roughly 50,000 distinct CDR3 sequences, less than 55% of them appearing once. The starting material was PBMCs, mostly from graft donor cells, obtained 360 days after TCRalphabeta/CD19-depleted stem cell transplant. The receptors were gathered from a male patient aged 10 to 17 who had a stem cell transplant for acute lymphoblastic leukemia, so the T cells may come from the graft donor.

This clonotype was counted ten times or more. V gene TRBV12-3 or TRBV12-4 combines with J gene TRBJ2-3; no clear D gene. There are 12 residues in the CDR3. V lost 5 bases, J lost 8 bases, and 11 bases lay in between. CDR3 amino acids: CASSQGKVTQYF. Here the CDR3 DNA reads TGTGCCAGCAGTCAAGGGAAGGTTACGCAGTATTTT.

The chain has TRBV7-2 and TRBJ2-3, with D uncertain. Looked up from germline, CDR1 is SGHTA and CDR2 is FQGNSA. The CDR3 totals 12 residues. V dropped 5 bases and J dropped 4 bases, with 7 bases sitting between them. CDR3 sequence reads: CASSQNPDTQYF. The CDR3 region has the DNA TGTGCCAGCAGCCAAAATCCAGATACGCAGTATTTT.

This clonotype has just a few counts. The V call is TRBV12-3 or TRBV12-4, the J call TRBJ2-1; the D is unclear. The V end was cut by 5 bases, the J end by 9 bases, with 11 bases between. The CDR3 is 12 residues long. The CDR3 here is CASSPLTSEQFF. The CDR3 nucleotides read TGTGCCAGCAGTCCCCTCACAAGTGAGCAGTTCTTC.

There are a few counts of this clonotype. The chain is built from TRBV4-3 and TRBJ2-2; D not certain. CDR1 is LGHNA, CDR2 YSLEER, per germline. V was cut by 5 bases and J by 4 bases, with 5 bases left in between. The CDR3 runs to 12 residues. As DNA, the CDR3 is TGCGCCAGCAGCTCGGCCACCGGGGAGCTGTTTTTT. Encoded protein: CASSSATGELFF.

The chain is built from TRBV18 and TRBJ2-3, with D possibly being TRBD1 (5 bases). CDR1 KGHSH and CDR2 LQKENI come from the germline V gene. The V gene lost 9 bases and the J gene lost 2 bases, with 42 bases spanning the gap. The CDR3 has 23 residues. The CDR3 protein is CARPHRKTQRQTGLSRATDTQYF. Written as DNA, the CDR3 is TGTGCCAGACCCCACCGGAAGACCCAAAGACAGACCGGTCTTAGTAGGGCCACAGATACGCAGTATTTT.

V and J are TRBV3-1 and TRBJ2-1; D is unresolved. The V end lost 4 bases, the J end lost 7 bases, and 8 bases lay between the germline ends. CDR3 size: 12 residues. CDR1 and CDR2 (germline): LGHDT, YNNKEL (reference sequence). The CDR3 loop is CASSPQGNEQFF. In nucleotides, the CDR3 is TGTGCCAGCAGCCCCCAAGGGAATGAGCAGTTCTTC.

This chain links TRBV3-1 with TRBJ2-3; 8 bases are a match to TRBD2. The V and J ends lost 0 bases and 2 bases, in that order; junction bases with no gene match: 7. CDR1 LGHDT and CDR2 YNNKEL come from the germline V gene (reference sequence). The CDR3 contains 17 residues. The CDR3 DNA sequence: TGTGCCAGCAGCCAAGAGACCGGAGCGGGAGTCACAGATACGCAGTATTTT. It yields the protein CASSQETGAGVTDTQYF.

This rearrangement joins TRBV12-3 or TRBV12-4 to TRBJ2-1; D unclear. Trimming took 5 bases from V and 0 from J, leaving 8 bases between them. The CDR3 totals 14 residues. CDR3 protein: CASSPERSYNEQFF. CDR3 DNA: TGTGCCAGCAGTCCTGAGCGCTCCTACAATGAGCAGTTCTTC.

The CDR3 region has the DNA TGCAGCGCAAAGGAGGGGACAGATAACATTCAGTACTTC. This sequence encodes CSAKEGTDNIQYF. The gene calls are TRBV29-1 and TRBJ2-4; D perhaps matches TRBD1 (7 bases). The V and J ends lost 7 bases and 7 bases respectively, with 17 bases between them. This CDR3 has 13 amino acids. CDR1 SQVTM and CDR2 ANQGSEA come from the germline V gene.

The table lists this clonotype with a few counts. The chain recombines TRBV25-1 with TRBJ2-2; 10 bases agree with TRBD1. Germline CDR1 reads MGHDK; CDR2 reads SYGVNS. The ends lost 9 bases at V and 7 bases at J; junction bases unmatched: 8. The CDR3 runs 14 residues. The CDR3 reads CASAGTGVVGELFF. As DNA, the CDR3 is TGTGCCAGTGCCGGGACAGGGGTGGTCGGGGAGCTGTTTTTT.

This clonotype was counted only a few times. This chain joins TRBV5-1 and TRBJ2-7; 11 positions agree with TRBD1. The CDR3 has 14 residues. Per germline, CDR1 SGHRS and CDR2 YFSETQ. V lost 4 bases to trimming and J lost 3 bases; unmatched junction nucleotides: 3. The CDR3 reads CASSPGTGGYEQYF. CDR3 DNA: TGCGCCAGCAGCCCGGGGACAGGGGGCTACGAGCAGTACTTC.

There are a few counts of this clonotype. This chain links TRBV24-1 with TRBJ2-1, with 7 bases identical to TRBD2. The V and J ends lost 2 bases and 6 bases, in that order; junction bases with no gene match: 15. The CDR3 runs 18 residues. Germline values: CDR1 KGHDR, CDR2 SFDVKD. The DNA for the CDR3 is TGTGCCACCAGTGATTCCTGGGGGGGGAGTAGAGGGTCCAATGAGCAGTTCTTC. It translates to CATSDSWGGSRGSNEQFF.

V is TRBV3-1 and J is TRBJ2-7; 7 bases agree with TRBD1. V lost 0 bases to trimming and J lost 1 base; unmatched junction nucleotides: 6. The CDR3 extends over 16 amino acids. Germline V lookup: CDR1 LGHDT, CDR2 YNNKEL (reference sequence). CDR3 nucleotides: TGTGCCAGCAGCCAAGATGGTCTGACAGGGTCCTACGAGCAGTACTTC. Its protein product is CASSQDGLTGSYEQYF.

This clonotype appeared once. The V and J genes are TRBV7-8 and TRBJ2-3; tentatively, D is TRBD1 (5 bases). The CDR3 totals 14 residues. Trimming removed 0 bases from V and 3 bases from J, with 7 bases in between. Germline CDR1 reads SGHVS; CDR2 reads FQNEAQ. CDR3 coding DNA: TGTGCCAGCAGCTTAGCCCCAGGGACAGATACGCAGTATTTT. Protein sequence: CASSLAPGTDTQYF.

This clonotype has more than one count but fewer than ten. The chain combines TRBV20-1 with TRBJ2-5; no reliable D call. V was clipped by 3 bases and J by 1 base, with 9 bases between them. The CDR3 covers 13 residues. CDR1 is DFQATT and CDR2 is SNEGSKA in the germline V gene (reference sequence). The CDR3 DNA reads as TGCAGTGCTAGGTGGCAGTTCCAAGAGACCCAGTACTTC. Residues: CSARWQFQETQYF.

This chain uses TRBV27 with TRBJ2-3; the D is unclear. Germline V CDR1 and CDR2: MNHEY, SMNVEV (reference sequence). V dropped 2 bases and J dropped 5 bases, with 14 bases sitting between them. This CDR3 contains 15 residues. Written as DNA, the CDR3 is TGTGCCAGCAGTTTAGGGCCGACCCGAGGAGATACGCAGTATTTT. This sequence encodes CASSLGPTRGDTQYF.